The clone carrying this T cell receptor (beta chain) turned up a few times. Germline V gene lookup returns CDR1 MGHRA and CDR2 YSYEKL. The CDR3 is made up of 14 amino acids. V was clipped by 2 bases and J by 2 bases, with 9 bases between them. The data stem from a study of T cells in Graves' hyperthyroidism and ophthalmopathy. TCR beta CDR3 regions were amplified from RNA transcripts. The TCR CDR3 first-round RT-PCR relied on the HTBI primer set. One entry per CDR3 protein, called by TCRdb with MiXCR from the multiplex PCR reads. The sample yields some 370,000 distinct CDR3 sequences, over 11% seen once.

The source of this sequence is a man aged 50-59 years with Graves' ophthalmopathy. The V and J genes are TRBV4-1 and TRBJ2-5, with D unresolved. Sequenced input: blood. CDR3 residues: CASSQLGGQETQYF. CDR3 nucleotides: TGCGCCAGCAGCCAACTTGGCGGTCAAGAGACCCAGTACTTC.